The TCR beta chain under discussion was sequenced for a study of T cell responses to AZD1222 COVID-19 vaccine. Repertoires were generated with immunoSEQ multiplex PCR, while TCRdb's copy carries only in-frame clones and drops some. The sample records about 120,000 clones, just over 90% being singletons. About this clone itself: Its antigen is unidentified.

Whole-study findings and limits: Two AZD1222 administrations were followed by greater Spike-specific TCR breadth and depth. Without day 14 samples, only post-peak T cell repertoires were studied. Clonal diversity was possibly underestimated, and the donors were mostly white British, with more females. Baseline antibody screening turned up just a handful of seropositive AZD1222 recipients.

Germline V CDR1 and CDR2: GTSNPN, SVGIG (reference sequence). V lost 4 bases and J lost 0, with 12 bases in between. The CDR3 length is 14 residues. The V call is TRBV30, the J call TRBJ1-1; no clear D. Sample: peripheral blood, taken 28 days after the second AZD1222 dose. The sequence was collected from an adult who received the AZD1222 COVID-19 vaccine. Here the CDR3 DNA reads TGTGCCTGGATCACCGGGCGCCTGAACACTGAAGCTTTCTTT. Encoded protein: CAWITGRLNTEAFF.